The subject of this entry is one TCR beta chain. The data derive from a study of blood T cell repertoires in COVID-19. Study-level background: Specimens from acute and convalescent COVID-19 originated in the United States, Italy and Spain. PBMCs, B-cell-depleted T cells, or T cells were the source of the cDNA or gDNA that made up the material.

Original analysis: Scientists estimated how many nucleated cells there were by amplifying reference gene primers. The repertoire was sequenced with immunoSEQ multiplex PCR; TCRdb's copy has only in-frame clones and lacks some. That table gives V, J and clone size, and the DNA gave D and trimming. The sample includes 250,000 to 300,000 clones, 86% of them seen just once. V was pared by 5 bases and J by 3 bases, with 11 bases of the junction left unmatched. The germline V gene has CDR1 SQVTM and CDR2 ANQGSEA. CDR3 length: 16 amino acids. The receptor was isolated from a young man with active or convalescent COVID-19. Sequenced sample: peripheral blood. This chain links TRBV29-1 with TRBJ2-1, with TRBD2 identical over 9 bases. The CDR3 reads CSVRASLAGSYNEQFF. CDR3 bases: TGCAGCGTTAGGGCGTCACTAGCGGGTAGCTACAATGAGCAGTTCTTC.